Listed here are 11 T cell receptor beta chains from one sample, sequenced in a study of blood T cell repertoires in COVID-19. Only in-frame clones appear in the TCRdb table, and some are missing; sequencing was by immunoSEQ multiplex PCR. The sample yields about 160,000 clones, about 83% seen once. Sequencing used peripheral blood. Every receptor here comes from a man aged 55-75 years with acute or convalescent COVID-19.

This clone was picked up a small number of times. The sample has other DNA sequences that encode this CDR3 too. This rearrangement joins TRBV7-3 to TRBJ1-1, with D tentatively TRBD1 (5 bases). Germline values: CDR1 SGHTA, CDR2 FQGTGA. Trimming shortened V by 5 bases and J by 1 base, and 8 bases separated the two germline ends. CDR3 length: 13 residues. CDR3 DNA sequence: TGTGCCAGCAGCCCTCAGGGGAACACTGAAGCTTTCTTT. Its translation is CASSPQGNTEAFF.

This clone was counted only a few times. This sequence joins TRBV7-9 and TRBJ2-3, with TRBD1 as a possible D gene (6 bases). The CDR3 runs to 15 residues. V was trimmed by 5 bases and J by 0 bases, leaving 12 bases between them. The germline V gene encodes CDR1 SEHNR and CDR2 FQNEAQ (reference sequence). This chain's CDR3 is CASSRGQTSTDTQYF. For the CDR3, the DNA is TGTGCCAGCAGCCGAGGACAGACGAGCACAGATACGCAGTATTTT. Supplemented by reference TRBV7-9 and TRBJ2-3, the full variable domain reads DTGVSQNPRHKITKRGQNVTFRCDPISEHNRLYWYRQTLGQGPEFLTYFQNEAQLEKSRLLSDRFSAERPKGSFSTLEIQRTEQGDSAMYLCASSRGQTSTDTQYFGPGTRLTVL.

This chain uses TRBV27 with TRBJ1-5, with 7 bases identical to TRBD1. Germline V gene lookup returns CDR1 MNHEY and CDR2 SMNVEV (reference sequence). V was clipped by 6 bases and J by 2 bases; unmatched bases: 13. The CDR3 totals 17 residues. The CDR3 region has the DNA TGTGCCAGCAGCTATGATCTGAGAGACAGGGGCAATCAGCCCCAGCATTTT. It translates to CASSYDLRDRGNQPQHF.

This sequence joins TRBV6-5 and TRBJ1-2, with no clear D. CDR1 and CDR2 (germline): MNHEY, SVGAGI. The CDR3 spans 12 residues. Trimming cost V 8 bases and J 1 base, with 8 bases left between them. The CDR3 nucleotides read TGTGCCAGCTGGGCGATTAACTATGGCTACACCTTC. It translates to CASWAINYGYTF.

J is TRBJ2-1 and V is TRBV9; TRBD1 is a possible D gene (6 bases). V shed 4 bases and J shed 2 bases, with 22 bases lying between them. CDR1 SGDLS and CDR2 YYNGEE come from the germline V gene. This CDR3 contains 18 residues. CDR3 DNA sequence: TGTGCCAGCAGCCCGACTGGGTATCCAGGGGCGGCCTACAATGAGCAGTTCTTC. Encoded protein: CASSPTGYPGAAYNEQFF.

This chain links TRBV12-3 or TRBV12-4 with TRBJ2-1; 9 nucleotides agree with TRBD2. V lost 6 bases to trimming and J lost 10 bases; unmatched junction nucleotides: 4. The CDR3 has 12 amino acids. The CDR3 bases are TGTGCCAGCAGCCCAACTAGCGGGGAGCAGTTCTTC. Residues: CASSPTSGEQFF.

The chain employs TRBV3-1 (or the pseudogene TRBV3-2) and TRBJ2-1; the match to TRBD1 covers 8 bases. V trimming: 0 bases; J trimming: 3 bases; junction bases outside the gene matches: 4. The CDR3 length is 16 residues. Germline assignment: CDR1 LGHDT and CDR2 YNNKEL (reference sequence). CDR3 protein: CASSQDTGGIYNEQFF. CDR3 sequence (DNA): TGTGCCAGCAGCCAAGATACAGGGGGGATCTACAATGAGCAGTTCTTC.

Turning to this clone: The same CDR3 arises from other DNA sequences in this sample as well. The rearrangement joins TRBV5-1 to TRBJ1-2; a weak D match, TRBD1 (5 bases). The germline V and J ends were trimmed by 0 bases and 4 bases, with 10 bases remaining between them. The CDR3 consists of 14 residues. Germline assignment: CDR1 SGHRS and CDR2 YFSETQ. The CDR3 reads CASSLAQGGYGYTF. For the CDR3, the DNA is TGCGCCAGCAGCTTGGCCCAGGGCGGCTATGGCTACACCTTC.

This chain uses TRBV7-9 with TRBJ1-4; no clear D. Germline-derived CDR1 and CDR2 are SEHNR and FQNEAQ (reference sequence). V was cut by 1 base and J by 0 bases, with 6 bases left in between. This CDR3 contains 15 residues. The CDR3 reads CASSLVPSTNEKLFF. The DNA for the CDR3 is TGTGCCAGCAGCTTAGTTCCCTCAACTAATGAAAAACTGTTTTTT.

The V call is TRBV10-1, the J call TRBJ2-2; 11 nucleotides agree with TRBD1. Germline values: CDR1 WNHNN, CDR2 SYGVQD (reference sequence). The V gene end was trimmed by 6 bases and the J gene end by 4 bases; junction bases not matched to a gene: 4. This CDR3 comprises 15 residues. The CDR3 spells CASRAGTGGTGELFF. Written as DNA, the CDR3 is TGCGCCAGCAGGGCCGGGACAGGGGGCACCGGGGAGCTGTTTTTT.

The gene calls are TRBV6-1 and TRBJ2-7; D remains ambiguous. Germline values: CDR1 MNHNS, CDR2 SASEGT. This CDR3 is built from 16 residues. V was shortened by 1 base and J by 4 bases, with 17 bases between the two germline ends. The CDR3 loop is CASSEGPGPPGYEQYF. Here the CDR3 DNA reads TGTGCCAGCAGTGAAGGCCCCGGCCCGCCCGGGTACGAGCAGTACTTC.